This entry concerns a single TCR beta chain. Its antigen is not known. This entry is derived from a study of PD-L1 blockade in urothelial cancer. Turning to the study itself: Male sex and bladder-origin urothelial cancer were recorded for about nine tenths of the roughly 29 patients. Samples came from 3 weeks, at the second dose, and 6 weeks into treatment. Counts from blood samples showed a median of roughly 140,000 T cells. General observations from the study: Survival was better when pretreatment blood TCR clonality fell below the median.

Germline values: CDR1 SGDLS, CDR2 YYNGEE. The CDR3 has 12 residues. Trimming stripped 4 bases from V and 5 bases from J, with 9 bases between. TCRdb keeps only in-frame clones here, not all; method: immunoSEQ multiplex PCR. Of approximately 46,000 clones listed, about 85% were seen once; the top ten hold roughly 8.2%. The sequence was obtained from a man aged 55 to 70 with urothelial cancer. The V gene is TRBV9, the J gene TRBJ1-1; D ambiguous. Here the sequenced sample was PBMCs, taken around atezolizumab (anti-PD-L1) treatment. Written as DNA, the CDR3 is TGTGCCAGCAGCACCCCCAGTACTGAAGCTTTCTTT. It encodes CASSTPSTEAFF. Filled out from reference TRBV9 and TRBJ1-1, the complete variable domain reads DSGVTQTPKHLITATGQRVTLRCSPRSGDLSVYWYQQSLDQGLQFLIQYYNGEERAKGNILERFSAQQFPDLHSELNLSSLELGDSALYFCASSTPSTEAFFGQGTRLTVV.